These 14 T cell receptor beta chains share one sample of origin, sequenced in a study of T cell responses to AZD1222 COVID-19 vaccine. Assay: immunoSEQ multiplex PCR; the TCRdb copy retains only in-frame clones and omits some. The data show about 130,000 clones, 88% seen once. The material sequenced was peripheral blood, taken on day 0 of AZD1222 vaccination. The source is an adult in good health.

The CDR3 coding sequence is TGCAGCGTTAGGATGCGGGGGGGGATAGGTGAGCAGTTCTTC. This codes for CSVRMRGGIGEQFF. The chain links TRBV29-1 to TRBJ2-1; 9 nucleotides match TRBD2. The germline CDR1 and CDR2 sequences are SQVTM and ANQGSEA. J was trimmed by 9 bases and V by 5 bases; bases with no gene match: 11. The CDR3 spans 14 residues.

V and J are TRBV15 and TRBJ1-3; D is uncertain. The V end was cut by 5 bases, the J end by 4 bases, with 12 bases between. Per the germline V gene, CDR1 is LNHNV and CDR2 is YYDKDF (reference sequence). The CDR3 is 14 amino acids. Here the CDR3 DNA reads TGTGCCACCAGCCTGAATCGCGGGGGAAACACCATATATTTT. Encoded protein: CATSLNRGGNTIYF.

This clone has just a few counts. This chain uses TRBV2 with TRBJ2-5; D is perhaps TRBD1 (5 bases). The V end lost 8 bases, the J end lost 3 bases, and 13 bases lay between the germline ends. Germline V gene lookup returns CDR1 SNHLY and CDR2 FYNNEI. The CDR3 contains 13 residues. The CDR3 nucleotides read TGTGCCAGCGGGGCAGCTTTCGAAGAGACCCAGTACTTC. This codes for CASGAAFEETQYF.

The chain uses TRBV18 and TRBJ2-7; 13 bases align to TRBD2. Germline V gene sequence: CDR1 KGHSH, CDR2 LQKENI. This CDR3 is built from 20 residues. The V gene end was trimmed by 1 base and the J gene end by 2 bases; junction bases not matched to a gene: 14. CDR3 sequence (DNA): TGTGCCAGCTCACCACTCGGGACAGGAGAGACTAGCGGGAGGACCTACGAGCAGTACTTC. Translating gives CASSPLGTGETSGRTYEQYF.

The chain carries TRBV5-5 and TRBJ1-2; the match to TRBD1 covers 8 bases. J lost 2 bases, V lost 4 bases, and 7 bases had no gene match. The CDR3 totals 15 residues. CDR1 and CDR2 (germline): SGHKS, YYEKEE (reference sequence). In DNA form, the CDR3 reads TGTGCCAGCAGCATCCAGGGGGCGTCAAACTATGGCTACACCTTC. It specifies CASSIQGASNYGYTF. Supplemented by reference TRBV5-5 and TRBJ1-2, the full variable domain reads DAGVTQSPTHLIKTRGQQVTLRCSPISGHKSVSWYQQVLGQGPQFIFQYYEKEERGRGNFPDRFSARQFPNYSSELNVNALLLGDSALYLCASSIQGASNYGYTFGSGTRLTVV.

The V call is TRBV7-2, the J call TRBJ1-6, with a tentative D call TRBD1 (6 bases). The germline gives CDR1 SGHTA, CDR2 FQGNSA. CDR3 length: 16 amino acids. Trimming took off 5 bases at V and 7 bases at J, with 18 bases between the two ends. CDR3 DNA: TGTGCCAGCAGCCCACGCGGGGGCGCAGGGAATTCACCCCTCCACTTT. Its protein product is CASSPRGGAGNSPLHF.

This CDR3 is CATSRGAGGSYEQYF. In DNA form, the CDR3 reads TGTGCCACCAGCAGAGGGGCAGGGGGTAGCTACGAGCAGTACTTC. The chain couples TRBV15 to TRBJ2-7; 7 bases line up with TRBD1. CDR3 length: 15 amino acids. The V and J ends lost 1 base and 3 bases, in that order; junction bases with no gene match: 6. Germline CDR1 reads LNHNV; CDR2 reads YYDKDF (reference sequence).

The chain recombines TRBV12-5 with TRBJ1-2; D gene uncertain. The germline V gene has CDR1 LGHNT and CDR2 FRNRAP. The CDR3 extends over 14 amino acids. Trimming removed 6 bases from V and 4 bases from J, with 15 bases in between. The CDR3: CASGRAGDAYGYTF. The DNA for the CDR3 is TGTGCTAGTGGCCGTGCGGGAGACGCCTATGGCTACACCTTC.

The chain has TRBV29-1 and TRBJ2-3; D might be TRBD1 (5 bases). CDR1 SQVTM and CDR2 ANQGSEA come from the germline V gene. The CDR3 length is 13 residues. Between the trimmed V and J ends, which lost 5 bases and 1 base, there was a span of 10 bases. The DNA of the CDR3 is TGCAGCGTTCGGACAAGGGGCACAGATACGCAGTATTTT. Translating it yields CSVRTRGTDTQYF.

CDR3 sequence reads: CASSVGPRQSSYNSPLHF. CDR3 DNA sequence: TGTGCCAGCAGCGTAGGCCCGCGGCAGAGCTCCTATAATTCACCCCTCCACTTT. The chain is built from TRBV9 and TRBJ1-6, with unresolved D. V lost 0 bases, J lost 0 bases, and 13 bases lay in between. CDR1 is SGDLS, CDR2 YYNGEE, per germline. This CDR3 comprises 18 residues. The complete variable domain, with remaining parts taken from reference TRBV9 and TRBJ1-6, reads DSGVTQTPKHLITATGQRVTLRCSPRSGDLSVYWYQQSLDQGLQFLIQYYNGEERAKGNILERFSAQQFPDLHSELNLSSLELGDSALYFCASSVGPRQSSYNSPLHFGNGTRLTVT.

The V and J genes are TRBV5-1 and TRBJ2-7, with D unclear. The CDR3 runs 11 residues. Trimming cost V 4 bases and J 6 bases, with 8 bases left between them. CDR1 is SGHRS, CDR2 YFSETQ, per germline. This CDR3 is CASSQASEQYF. DNA of the CDR3: TGCGCCAGCAGCCAGGCGAGCGAGCAGTACTTC.

The J gene is TRBJ1-1, the V gene TRBV10-3, with 8 bases fitting TRBD1. The J segment lost 5 bases and the V segment lost 8 bases, leaving 10 bases of the junction unmatched. The CDR3 length is 14 residues. CDR1 and CDR2 (germline): ENHRY, SYGVKD. CDR3 bases: TGTGCCATCGGGGGACAGGCCCCGGGGACTGAAGCTTTCTTT. It translates to CAIGGQAPGTEAFF.

This clone was recorded once. V and J are TRBV6-2 or TRBV6-3 and TRBJ1-6; TRBD1 might be the D (5 bases). The germline CDR1 and CDR2 sequences are MNHEY and SVGEGT. The CDR3 is 15 residues long. V lost 6 bases and J lost 8, with 17 bases in between. For the CDR3, the DNA is TGTGCCAGCAGCGACCCAGGTAGAGGGGATTCACCCCTCCACTTT. It translates to CASSDPGRGDSPLHF.

The V call is TRBV18, the J call TRBJ1-2; 8 bases agree with TRBD1. This CDR3 comprises 16 residues. Trimming took 8 bases from V and 6 from J; bases not matched to a gene: 17. Germline V gene lookup returns CDR1 KGHSH and CDR2 LQKENI. The DNA for the CDR3 is TGTGCCAGCACAATTTCATCCGGCAGGGGGCATAATGGCTACACCTTC. Its protein is CASTISSGRGHNGYTF. Combining the CDR3 with reference TRBV18 and TRBJ1-2 gives the whole variable domain NAGVMQNPRHLVRRRGQEARLRCSPMKGHSHVYWYRQLPEEGLKFMVYLQKENIIDESGMPKERFSAEFPKEGPSILRIQQVVRGDSAAYFCASTISSGRGHNGYTFGSGTRLTVV.